This section outlines one T cell receptor beta chain sequence together with its context. Its target is unknown. The entry originates in a study of blood T cells in healthy people across ages. Study in general: Template-switching capture recovered about one barcoded beta molecule per two T cells.

Next came a second PCR, run for about 6 to 11 cycles, which used a sample-barcoded 5' primer along with a J-beta primer mix. Individual samples furnished no less than 3 million CDR3-containing paired-end reads apiece. TCRdb re-called the 5' RACE reads through MiXCR, storing one row per CDR3 protein. The profile covers about 730,000 distinct CDR3 sequences, with about 42% appearing a single time and about 20% taken by the ten largest. Regarding the study as a whole: Strongly correlated with naive T cell percentage was TCR beta diversity. Naive CD4+ cells and diversity were both higher in long-lived donors than in aged donors.

The CDR3 is made up of 14 amino acids. Trimming left V 4 bases short and J 1 base short, with 10 bases between. CDR1 and CDR2 from the germline V gene are LGHDT and YNNKEL (reference sequence). The sample was blood. The source of this sequence is a woman aged 60-70 years in good health. The chain uses TRBV3-1 and TRBJ1-1, with D unclear. The CDR3 reads CASSLRSGNTEAFF. Here the CDR3 DNA reads TGTGCCAGCAGCCTTAGGTCCGGGAACACTGAAGCTTTCTTT.